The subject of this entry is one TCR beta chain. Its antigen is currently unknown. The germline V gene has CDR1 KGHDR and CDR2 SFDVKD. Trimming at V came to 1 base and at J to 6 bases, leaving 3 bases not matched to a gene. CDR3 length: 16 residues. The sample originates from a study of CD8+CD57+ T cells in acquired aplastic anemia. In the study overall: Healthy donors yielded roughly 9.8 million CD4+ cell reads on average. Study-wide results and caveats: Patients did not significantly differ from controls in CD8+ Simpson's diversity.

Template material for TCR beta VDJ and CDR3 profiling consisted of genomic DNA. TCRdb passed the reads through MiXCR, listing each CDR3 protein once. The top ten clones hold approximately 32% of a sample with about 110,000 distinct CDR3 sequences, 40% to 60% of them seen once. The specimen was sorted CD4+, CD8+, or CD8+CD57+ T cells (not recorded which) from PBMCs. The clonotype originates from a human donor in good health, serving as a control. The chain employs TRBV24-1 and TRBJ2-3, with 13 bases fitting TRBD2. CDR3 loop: CATSDLATSGRDTQYF. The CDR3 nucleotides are TGTGCCACCAGTGATTTAGCGACTAGCGGGAGGGATACGCAGTATTTT.